This T cell receptor (beta chain) was recovered during a study of OX40 agonist ivuxolimab in advanced cancers. Study overall: Clinicians treated patients with ivuxolimab, an agonistic anti-OX40 (CD134) antibody. Study-wide results and limits: The study found that CD8+ T cells averaged more expanded clones than CD4+. Near-lowest levels of clonal expansion characterized partial responders at 0.1-3.0 mg/kg.

Germline CDR1 is SGHTA and CDR2 is FQGTGA. This CDR3 is built from 12 residues. V was trimmed by 2 bases and J by 9 bases, leaving 8 bases between them. The data were produced by immunoSEQ multiplex PCR, yet TCRdb's version contains in-frame clones alone and is incomplete. The sample has some 48,000 clones, 80% to 95% seen once. Comments on this clone: Its antigen is not identified.

The gene calls are TRBV7-3 and TRBJ2-1; D not resolved. The sequence derives from an adult with an advanced solid tumor such as melanoma, head and neck, liver or kidney cancer. The sequencing used CD4+ or CD8+ T cells sorted from blood, collected in a trial of the OX40 agonist ivuxolimab. For the CDR3, the DNA is TGTGCCAGCAGCTTACTGCTAGGTGAGCAGTTCTTC. Encoded protein: CASSLLLGEQFF.